This T cell receptor beta chain was profiled in a study of STAT5B mutations in CD4+ large granular lymphocyte leukemia. In the authors' methods: The detection floor for productive clonotype frequency was 2.59 x 10-5. Only in-frame clones appear in the TCRdb table, and some are missing; sequencing was by immunoSEQ multiplex PCR. V and J calls and clone size follow that table, whereas D and trimming were derived from the DNA. The sample shows 25,000 to 35,000 clones, about three quarters of them seen only once. This clone was observed once. Antigen unknown. Study results and caveats: Higher CD4+ than CD8+ T-LGLL clonality might reflect small sample size. Patient CD4-sorted repertoires stayed more clonal than healthy ones after leukemic-clone removal. Main leukemic clonotypes were patient-specific, but 20% to 25% appeared at low frequency elsewhere.

Germline CDR1 is LNHDA and CDR2 is SQIVND (reference sequence). J lost 4 bases, V lost 3 bases, and 10 bases had no gene match. This CDR3 is 17 amino acids long. The chain combines TRBV19 with TRBJ2-5; 11 bases map to TRBD2. The receptor was isolated from a human donor in good health. Sequencing was performed on CD4+ T cells from blood buffy coats. In DNA, the CDR3 is TGTGCCAGTAGTATTCGACTAGCGGGATGGGAAGGAGAGACCCAGTACTTC. It specifies CASSIRLAGWEGETQYF.